The 27 T cell receptor beta chains below all came from one sample that was sequenced in a study of blood T cell repertoires in COVID-19. Profiled with immunoSEQ multiplex PCR; TCRdb holds only in-frame clones, not every one. There are 400,000 or so clones in the sample; 90% occur only once, and around 0.6% lies in the top ten. The source material was PBMCs or T cells enriched from blood (not recorded which). Every receptor here comes from a man aged 18 to 30 who had recovered from COVID-19.

V gene TRBV3-1 (or the pseudogene TRBV3-2) combines with J gene TRBJ1-1; D is undetermined. V lost 4 bases, J lost 4 bases, and 16 bases lay in between. This CDR3 has 15 residues. Germline-derived CDR1 and CDR2 are LGHDT and YNNKEL (reference sequence). The CDR3 region has the DNA TGTGCCAGCAGCCGTGGAGGTGGATCCGGCACTGAAGCTTTCTTT. Its protein product is CASSRGGGSGTEAFF.

The CDR3 DNA is TGTGCCAGCAGCGGGGCATGGGGCTCGAACACTGAAGCTTTCTTT. As protein: CASSGAWGSNTEAFF. The rearrangement uses TRBV11-2 and TRBJ1-1; a possible D gene is TRBD1 (5 bases). The CDR3 consists of 15 residues. Germline V gives CDR1 SGHAT, CDR2 FQNNGV. Trimming pared 5 bases from V and 1 base from J, leaving 14 bases between.

Worth noting for this clone: The same CDR3 can be traced to other DNA sequences in this sample. The chain recombines TRBV7-9 with TRBJ2-2; D perhaps matches TRBD1 (6 bases). Germline-derived CDR1 and CDR2 are SEHNR and FQNEAQ (reference sequence). The CDR3 has 12 amino acids. Trimming pared 4 bases from V and 8 bases from J, leaving 8 bases between. Here the CDR3 reads CASSSQGGELFF. The CDR3 nucleotides are TGTGCCAGCAGCTCACAGGGAGGGGAGCTGTTTTTT.

The genes are TRBV19 and TRBJ1-2; the D is unclear. Germline CDR1 LNHDA, CDR2 SQIVND (reference sequence). The CDR3 contains 13 residues. The V end was cut by 0 bases, the J end by 8 bases, with 10 bases between. The CDR3 DNA reads TGTGCCAGTAGTATAGATGGAGGAGGGGGCTACACCTTC. The encoded protein is CASSIDGGGGYTF.

The chain links TRBV2 to TRBJ2-3, with 8 positions matching TRBD2. CDR1 and CDR2 (germline): SNHLY, FYNNEI. V shed 8 bases and J 3 bases; nucleotides not matched to a gene: 1. The CDR3 extends over 12 amino acids. This chain's CDR3 is CASGTSTDTQYF. The CDR3 region has the DNA TGTGCCAGCGGGACTAGTACAGATACGCAGTATTTT.

The chain uses TRBV19 and TRBJ2-7; TRBD1 matches 8 bases. Trimming removed 6 bases from V and 4 bases from J; junction bases left unmatched: 8. This CDR3 contains 14 residues. Looked up from germline, CDR1 is LNHDA and CDR2 is SQIVND (reference sequence). CDR3 bases: TGTGCCAGTAGGACAGACAGGGGCGGGTACGAGCAGTACTTC. This gives the protein CASRTDRGGYEQYF.

This clone was seen a handful of times. The chain has TRBV9 and TRBJ1-3; a possible D gene is TRBD1 (5 bases). Deletions cut 5 bases from V and 2 bases from J, with 8 bases between. CDR1 is SGDLS, CDR2 YYNGEE, per germline. The CDR3 is 13 amino acids. The CDR3, as DNA: TGTGCCAGCAGTACAGGAACTGGAAACACCATATATTTT. It translates to CASSTGTGNTIYF.

This clone has more than one count but fewer than ten. This chain joins TRBV24-1 and TRBJ2-2, with a possible D match to TRBD1 (6 bases). CDR1 is KGHDR, CDR2 SFDVKD, per germline. CDR3 length: 14 amino acids. V lost 7 bases and J lost 7, with 15 bases in between. The CDR3, as DNA: TGTGCCACCAGGGGGGCAGGGGCTGTCGGGGAGCTGTTTTTT. Its translation is CATRGAGAVGELFF.

This sequence joins TRBV19 and TRBJ1-3, with 9 bases matching TRBD1. V dropped 6 bases and J dropped 6; count of bases not matched to a gene: 9. The germline V gene has CDR1 LNHDA and CDR2 SQIVND (reference sequence). The CDR3 covers 15 residues. The CDR3 nucleotides are TGTGCCAGTAGCACCAACCGGGACAGGGAAAACACCATATATTTT. It specifies CASSTNRDRENTIYF.

The chain employs TRBV7-9 and TRBJ2-5; 7 nucleotides match TRBD1. CDR3 size: 14 residues. The germline gives CDR1 SEHNR, CDR2 FQNEAQ (reference sequence). Trimming cost V 5 bases and J 5 bases; bases outside gene matches: 8. Here the CDR3 DNA reads TGTGCCAGCAGCCCTACAGGGGCGGAGGAGACCCAGTACTTC. This sequence encodes CASSPTGAEETQYF.

V gene TRBV9 combines with J gene TRBJ2-7; possibly TRBD2 for D (5 bases). V gave up 3 bases and J gave up 0 bases, with 13 bases separating them. The CDR3 loop spans 15 amino acids. Germline loops: CDR1 SGDLS, CDR2 YYNGEE. CDR3 DNA sequence: TGTGCCAGCAGCGCCTTAGGAGGATTCTCCTACGAGCAGTACTTC. Translated, it gives CASSALGGFSYEQYF.

This chain links TRBV6-5 with TRBJ1-5, with TRBD1 identical over 10 bases. Germline loops: CDR1 MNHEY, CDR2 SVGAGI. There are 12 residues in the CDR3. V shed 11 bases, J shed 6 bases, and the junction held 4 bases outside the gene matches. CDR3 loop: CAGDRGVQPQHF. The CDR3 coding sequence is TGTGCCGGGGACAGGGGAGTTCAGCCCCAGCATTTT.

This clone was observed a single time. The chain has TRBV18 and TRBJ1-6; D perhaps matches TRBD1 (5 bases). CDR1 KGHSH and CDR2 LQKENI come from the germline V gene. V lost 0 bases to trimming and J lost 6 bases, with 15 bases between them. CDR3 length: 17 amino acids. CDR3 in amino acids: CASSPPVGGWGNSPLHF. DNA for the CDR3: TGTGCCAGCTCACCACCGGTCGGGGGTTGGGGTAATTCACCCCTCCACTTT.

This chain links TRBV28 with TRBJ2-7, with TRBD1 identical over 8 bases. Losses at the gene ends were 5 bases for V and 3 bases for J; bases not matched to a gene: 6. Germline CDR1 is MDHEN and CDR2 is SYDVKM. The CDR3 extends over 14 amino acids. The CDR3 loop reads CASSRPGQDYEQYF. Here the CDR3 DNA reads TGTGCCAGCAGTCGGCCGGGACAGGACTACGAGCAGTACTTC.

The V gene is TRBV5-1, the J gene TRBJ2-5, with 8 positions matching TRBD2. CDR3 length: 18 residues. Trimming took 1 base from V and 4 from J; bases not matched to a gene: 15. Germline CDR1 and CDR2: SGHRS and YFSETQ. CDR3 amino acids: CASSLWSQAGVGSETQYF. In nucleotides, the CDR3 is TGCGCCAGCAGCTTGTGGTCCCAAGCGGGAGTTGGATCAGAGACCCAGTACTTC.

This chain uses TRBV2 with TRBJ2-2; D is uncertain. The V gene lost 5 bases and the J gene lost 8 bases, with 6 bases spanning the gap. CDR3 length equals 11 residues. Looked up from germline, CDR1 is SNHLY and CDR2 is FYNNEI. The CDR3 nucleotides are TGTGCCAGCAGTCTCGTTGGGGAGCTGTTTTTT. This gives the protein CASSLVGELFF.

The gene calls are TRBV14 and TRBJ2-5; tentative D call: TRBD1 (6 bases). V lost 1 base and J lost 2, with 8 bases in between. There are 14 residues in the CDR3. Per germline, CDR1 SGHDN and CDR2 FVKESK. The CDR3 DNA sequence: TGTGCCAGCAGCCAAGCAGGGGAACAAGAGACCCAGTACTTC. Amino acids: CASSQAGEQETQYF.

The rearrangement joins TRBV7-8 to TRBJ1-2; TRBD1 matches 7 bases. CDR1 is SGHVS, CDR2 FQNEAQ, per germline. This CDR3 comprises 20 residues. Trimming took 1 base from V and 6 from J; bases not matched to a gene: 23. Here the CDR3 reads CASSLEGGFTFGFLRDGYTF. The CDR3 DNA sequence: TGTGCCAGCAGCTTAGAAGGGGGCTTCACCTTCGGCTTTCTTAGGGATGGCTACACCTTC.

The chain joins TRBV4-2 to TRBJ1-1, with TRBD1 as a possible D gene (5 bases). Germline CDR1 is LGHNA and CDR2 is YNFKEQ. V shed 0 bases and J shed 4 bases, with 21 bases lying between them. CDR3 length: 18 residues. The DNA of the CDR3 is TGTGCCAGCAGCCAAGATACTCGTAAGGGGTTAGTTAGCACTGAAGCTTTCTTT. Amino acid sequence: CASSQDTRKGLVSTEAFF.

The V call is TRBV27, the J call TRBJ2-2, with D unclear. CDR3 length: 14 amino acids. Germline assignment: CDR1 MNHEY and CDR2 SMNVEV (reference sequence). With 4 bases removed from V and 5 bases from J, the gap between germline ends came to 11 bases. In DNA, the CDR3 is TGTGCCAGCAGTTCTCACCTAGTTACCGGGGAGCTGTTTTTT. Residues: CASSSHLVTGELFF.

Points on this clone: Additional DNA sequences in this sample encode the identical CDR3. The chain combines TRBV4-1 with TRBJ2-1; the D gene is possibly TRBD2 (6 bases). The V gene's germline CDR1 is MGHRA and CDR2 YSYEKL. The CDR3 is made up of 14 amino acids. Trimming took off 1 base at V and 8 bases at J, with 12 bases between the two ends. In nucleotides, the CDR3 is TGCGCCAGCAGCCAAGGGTTGGGGGGAGATGAGCAGTTCTTC. Protein: CASSQGLGGDEQFF.

The chain is built from TRBV18 and TRBJ1-5; 7 bases match TRBD1. The CDR3 spans 16 residues. Germline V gene data show CDR1 as KGHSH and CDR2 as LQKENI. V dropped 2 bases and J dropped 4; count of bases not matched to a gene: 8. CDR3 in DNA: TGTGCCAGCTCACCATCCACAGGGGTATCAAATCAGCCCCAGCATTTT. The encoded protein is CASSPSTGVSNQPQHF.

The chain has TRBV5-8 and TRBJ1-2; possibly TRBD1 for D (6 bases). With 4 bases removed from V and 1 base from J, the gap between germline ends came to 14 bases. In germline, CDR1 is SGHTS, CDR2 YDEGEE. The CDR3 totals 15 residues. CDR3 in DNA: TGTGCCAGCAGCGAAACCTGGGGGCTTAACTATGGCTACACCTTC. Its translation: CASSETWGLNYGYTF.

CDR3 amino acids: CASSVEGWTSGRSREETQYF. The CDR3 nucleotides read TGTGCCAGCAGCGTAGAGGGGTGGACTAGCGGGAGGTCTAGGGAAGAGACCCAGTACTTC. The V call is TRBV9, the J call TRBJ2-5; 14 bases agree with TRBD2. The germline V gene encodes CDR1 SGDLS and CDR2 YYNGEE. With 0 bases clipped from V and 3 bases from J, the junction kept 13 bases outside the gene matches. This CDR3 comprises 20 residues.

This clone was found once. V is TRBV18 and J is TRBJ2-2, with TRBD2 matching over 14 bases. The J segment lost 6 bases and the V segment lost 6 bases, leaving 6 bases of the junction unmatched. The germline CDR1 and CDR2 sequences are KGHSH and LQKENI. The CDR3 covers 16 residues. The CDR3 DNA reads as TGTGCCAGCTCTTCCGGACTAGCGGGAGGTTCCGGGGAGCTGTTTTTT. This encodes CASSSGLAGGSGELFF.

This rearrangement joins TRBV14 to TRBJ1-4; 8 nucleotides line up with TRBD1. In germline, CDR1 is SGHDN, CDR2 FVKESK. The CDR3 is 14 amino acids. V lost 4 bases and J lost 6; bases outside the gene matches: 4. CDR3 coding DNA: TGTGCCAGCAGCCCCCGGACAGGGCATGAAAAACTGTTTTTT. Encoded protein: CASSPRTGHEKLFF.

In nucleotides, the CDR3 is TGTGCCAGCAGCTTAGACAGGATGTACGAGCAGTACTTC. Its protein product is CASSLDRMYEQYF. The chain links TRBV7-2 to TRBJ2-7, with D possibly matching TRBD1 (5 bases). Trimming stripped 1 base from V and 4 bases from J, with 8 bases between. The CDR3 covers 13 residues. The germline V gene has CDR1 SGHTA and CDR2 FQGNSA.